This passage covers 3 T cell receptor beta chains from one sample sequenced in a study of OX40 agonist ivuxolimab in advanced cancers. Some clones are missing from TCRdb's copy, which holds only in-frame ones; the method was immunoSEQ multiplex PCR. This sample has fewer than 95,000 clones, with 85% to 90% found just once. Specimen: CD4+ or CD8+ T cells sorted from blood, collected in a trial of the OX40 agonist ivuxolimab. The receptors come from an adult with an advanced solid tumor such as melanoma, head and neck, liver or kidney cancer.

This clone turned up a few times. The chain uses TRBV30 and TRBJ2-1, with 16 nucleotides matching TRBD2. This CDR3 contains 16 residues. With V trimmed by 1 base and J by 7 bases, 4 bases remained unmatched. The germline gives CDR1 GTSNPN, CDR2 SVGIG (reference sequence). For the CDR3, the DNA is TGTGCCTGGAGTGGGGGACTAGCGGGAGGGCTGAATGAGCAGTTCTTC. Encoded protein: CAWSGGLAGGLNEQFF.

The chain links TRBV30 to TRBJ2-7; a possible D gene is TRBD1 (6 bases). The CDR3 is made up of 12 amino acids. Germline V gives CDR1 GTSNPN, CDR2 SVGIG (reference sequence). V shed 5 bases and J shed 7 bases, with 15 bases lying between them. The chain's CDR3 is CAWGLGAREQYF. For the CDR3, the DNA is TGTGCCTGGGGACTGGGGGCGCGTGAGCAGTACTTC. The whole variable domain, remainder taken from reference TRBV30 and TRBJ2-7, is SQTIHQWPATLVQPVGSPLSLECTVEGTSNPNLYWYRQAAGRGLQLLFYSVGIGQISSEVPQNLSASRPQDRQFILSSKKLLLSDSGFYLCAWGLGAREQYFGPGTRLTVT.

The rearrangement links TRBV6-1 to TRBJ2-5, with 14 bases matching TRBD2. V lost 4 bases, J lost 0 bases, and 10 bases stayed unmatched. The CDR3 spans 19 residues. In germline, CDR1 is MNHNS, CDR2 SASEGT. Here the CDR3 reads CASSAGGLAGVYHQETQYF. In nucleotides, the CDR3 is TGTGCCAGCAGTGCAGGGGGACTAGCGGGAGTATACCACCAAGAGACCCAGTACTTC.